This entry features one T cell receptor (beta chain) sequence. Its antigen is undetermined. This sample stems from a study of identifying expanded T cells in peripheral blood. Findings of the study overall: Variance in clone template counts between approximately two-week samples significantly increased with total template count across all healthy donors.

Generated by immunoSEQ multiplex PCR, the TCRdb table keeps only in-frame clones and is missing some. The table records approximately 56,000 clones, 82% of them present only once. The CDR3 totals 15 residues. Germline values: CDR1 SNHLY, CDR2 FYNNEI. The V end lost 3 bases, the J end lost 3 bases, and 12 bases lay between the germline ends. The chain joins TRBV2 to TRBJ1-5; D is unresolved. The receptor was isolated from a person between 18 and 75 years old in good health. What was sequenced was blood. The CDR3 protein is CASSDLGVFNQPQHF. DNA for the CDR3: TGTGCCAGCAGTGACTTAGGAGTCTTCAATCAGCCCCAGCATTTT.